This T cell receptor beta chain was identified in a study of cytomegalovirus exposure and HLA in healthy donors. Study-wide findings and caveats: Most subjects had HLA-A and HLA-B alleles reportedly predicted accurately by TCR beta sequences. Analyzed later, most CMV-associated TCR beta chains appeared HLA-restricted. Being productive about 87% or about 30% of the time was typical of most TCR beta V segments in an earlier analysis. Later genetic work tied a missense DCLRE1C variant to beta-chain V and J trimming.

V lost 5 bases and J 0 bases, leaving 13 bases between the germline ends. The CDR3 is made up of 16 amino acids. From germline, CDR1 is LNHNV and CDR2 YYDKDF (reference sequence). Primers: 60 Vbeta forward and 13 Jbeta reverse. Data came from immunoSEQ multiplex PCR; TCRdb stores just in-frame clones and leaves some out. The sample lists roughly 150,000 clones; 65% to 70% were seen once. This clone came up a few times. Its specificity is unknown. The chain has TRBV15 and TRBJ1-4; no firm D call. Sequences were obtained from PBMCs. The receptor's source is a man aged 30 to 39 in good health and CMV-seropositive. In DNA form, the CDR3 reads TGTGCCACCAGCCCGACTTTATTAGCAACTAATGAAAAACTGTTTTTT. Translated: CATSPTLLATNEKLFF.